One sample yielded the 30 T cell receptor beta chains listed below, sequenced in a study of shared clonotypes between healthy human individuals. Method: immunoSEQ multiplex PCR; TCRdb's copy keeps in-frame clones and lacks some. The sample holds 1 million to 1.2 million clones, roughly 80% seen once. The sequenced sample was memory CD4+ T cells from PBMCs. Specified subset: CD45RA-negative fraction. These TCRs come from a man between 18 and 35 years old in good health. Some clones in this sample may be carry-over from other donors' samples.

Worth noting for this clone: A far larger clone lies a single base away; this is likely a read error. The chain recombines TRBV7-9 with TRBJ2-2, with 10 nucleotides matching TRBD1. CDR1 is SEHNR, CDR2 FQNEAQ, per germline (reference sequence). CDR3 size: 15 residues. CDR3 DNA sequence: TGTGCCAGCAGGTTGGGGACAGGGGCCACCAGGGAGCTGTTTTTT. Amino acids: CASRLGTGATRELFF.

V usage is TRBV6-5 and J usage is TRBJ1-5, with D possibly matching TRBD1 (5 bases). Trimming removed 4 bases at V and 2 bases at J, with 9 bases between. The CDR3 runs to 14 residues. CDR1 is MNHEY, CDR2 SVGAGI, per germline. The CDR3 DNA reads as TGTGCCAGCAGTTTGACAGTGGGCAATCAGCCCCAGCATTTT. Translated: CASSLTVGNQPQHF.

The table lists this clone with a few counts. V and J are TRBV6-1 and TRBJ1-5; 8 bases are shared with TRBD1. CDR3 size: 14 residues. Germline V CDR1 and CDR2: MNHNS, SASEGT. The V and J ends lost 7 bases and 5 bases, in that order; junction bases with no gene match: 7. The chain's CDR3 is CASNPGQAHQPQHF. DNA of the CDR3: TGTGCCAGCAACCCGGGACAGGCTCATCAGCCCCAGCATTTT.

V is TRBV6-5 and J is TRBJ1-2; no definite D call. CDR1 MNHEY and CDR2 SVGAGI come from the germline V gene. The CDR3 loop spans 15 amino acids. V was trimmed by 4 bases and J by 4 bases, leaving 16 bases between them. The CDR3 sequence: CASSSNSAGAYGYTF. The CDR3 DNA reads TGTGCCAGCAGTTCAAATTCGGCAGGTGCCTATGGCTACACCTTC.

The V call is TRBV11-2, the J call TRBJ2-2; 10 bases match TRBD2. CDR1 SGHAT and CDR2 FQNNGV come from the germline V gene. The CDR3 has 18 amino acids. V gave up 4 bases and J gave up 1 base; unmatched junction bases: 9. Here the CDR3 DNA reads TGTGCCAGCAGCTCGGGCAGGGGACTAGCGAAGAACACCGGGGAGCTGTTTTTT. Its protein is CASSSGRGLAKNTGELFF. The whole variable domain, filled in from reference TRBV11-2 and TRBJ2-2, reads EAGVAQSPRYKIIEKRQSVAFWCNPISGHATLYWYQQILGQGPKLLIQFQNNGVVDDSQLPKDRFSAERLKGVDSTLKIQPAKLEDSAVYLCASSSGRGLAKNTGELFFGEGSRLTVL.

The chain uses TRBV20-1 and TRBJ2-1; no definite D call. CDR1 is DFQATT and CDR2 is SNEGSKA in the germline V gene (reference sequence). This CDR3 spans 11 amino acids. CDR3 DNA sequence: TGCAGCGCCCTTGCCGCGCGGGAGCAGTTCTTC. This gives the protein CSALAAREQFF.

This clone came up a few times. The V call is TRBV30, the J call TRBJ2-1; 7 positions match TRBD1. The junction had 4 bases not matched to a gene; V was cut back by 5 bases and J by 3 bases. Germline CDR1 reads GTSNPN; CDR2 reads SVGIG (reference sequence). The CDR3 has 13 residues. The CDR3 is CAWGQGDYNEQFF. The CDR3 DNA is TGTGCCTGGGGGCAGGGGGACTACAATGAGCAGTTCTTC.

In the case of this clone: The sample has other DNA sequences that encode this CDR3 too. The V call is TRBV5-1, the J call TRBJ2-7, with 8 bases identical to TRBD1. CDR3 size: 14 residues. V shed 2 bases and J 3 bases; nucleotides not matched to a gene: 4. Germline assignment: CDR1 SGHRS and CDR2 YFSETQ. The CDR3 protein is CASSFRDRSYEQYF. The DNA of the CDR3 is TGCGCCAGCAGCTTCCGGGACAGGAGCTACGAGCAGTACTTC. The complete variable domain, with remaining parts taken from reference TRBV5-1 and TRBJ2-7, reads KAGVTQTPRYLIKTRGQQVTLSCSPISGHRSVSWYQQTPGQGLQFLFEYFSETQRNKGNFPGRFSGRQFSNSRSEMNVSTLELGDSALYLCASSFRDRSYEQYFGPGTRLTVT.

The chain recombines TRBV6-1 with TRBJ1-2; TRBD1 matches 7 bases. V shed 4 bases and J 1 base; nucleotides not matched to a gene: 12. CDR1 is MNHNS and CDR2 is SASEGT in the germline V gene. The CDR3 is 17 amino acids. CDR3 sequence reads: CASSALGRDSYNYGYTF. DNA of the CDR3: TGTGCCAGCAGTGCTCTAGGCCGGGACAGTTATAACTATGGCTACACCTTC.

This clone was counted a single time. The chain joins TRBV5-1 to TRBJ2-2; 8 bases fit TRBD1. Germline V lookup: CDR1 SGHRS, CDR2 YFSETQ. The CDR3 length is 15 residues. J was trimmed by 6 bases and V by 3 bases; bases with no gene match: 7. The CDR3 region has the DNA TGCGCCAGCAGCTACAAAACAGGGGGTCCCGGGGAGCTGTTTTTT. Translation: CASSYKTGGPGELFF. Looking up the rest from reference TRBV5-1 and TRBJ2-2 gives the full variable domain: KAGVTQTPRYLIKTRGQQVTLSCSPISGHRSVSWYQQTPGQGLQFLFEYFSETQRNKGNFPGRFSGRQFSNSRSEMNVSTLELGDSALYLCASSYKTGGPGELFFGEGSRLTVL.

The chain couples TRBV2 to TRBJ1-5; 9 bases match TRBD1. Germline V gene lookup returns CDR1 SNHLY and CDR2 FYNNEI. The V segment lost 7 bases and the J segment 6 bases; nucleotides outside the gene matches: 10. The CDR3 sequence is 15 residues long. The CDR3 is CASNADRGSSQPQHF. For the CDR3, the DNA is TGTGCCAGCAACGCGGACAGGGGCAGTAGTCAGCCCCAGCATTTT. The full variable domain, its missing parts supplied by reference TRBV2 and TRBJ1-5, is EPEVTQTPSHQVTQMGQEVILRCVPISNHLYFYWYRQILGQKVEFLVSFYNNEISEKSEIFDDQFSVERPDGSNFTLKIRSTKLEDSAMYFCASNADRGSSQPQHFGDGTRLSIL.

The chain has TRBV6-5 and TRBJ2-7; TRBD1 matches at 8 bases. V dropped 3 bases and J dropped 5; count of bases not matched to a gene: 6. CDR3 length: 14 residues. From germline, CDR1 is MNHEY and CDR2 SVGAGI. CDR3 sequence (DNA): TGTGCCAGCAGTTATCGGGCAGGGGGCGACGAGCAGTACTTC. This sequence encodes CASSYRAGGDEQYF.

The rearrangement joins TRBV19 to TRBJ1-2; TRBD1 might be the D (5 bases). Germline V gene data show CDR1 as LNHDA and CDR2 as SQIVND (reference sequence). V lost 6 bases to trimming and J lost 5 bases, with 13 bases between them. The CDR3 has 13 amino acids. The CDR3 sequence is CASSRANFYGYTF. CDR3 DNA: TGTGCCAGTAGCAGGGCGAATTTTTATGGCTACACCTTC. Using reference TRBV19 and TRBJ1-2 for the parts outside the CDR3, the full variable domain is DGGITQSPKYLFRKEGQNVTLSCEQNLNHDAMYWYRQDPGQGLRLIYYSQIVNDFQKGDIAEGYSVSREKKESFPLTVTSAQKNPTAFYLCASSRANFYGYTFGSGTRLTVV.

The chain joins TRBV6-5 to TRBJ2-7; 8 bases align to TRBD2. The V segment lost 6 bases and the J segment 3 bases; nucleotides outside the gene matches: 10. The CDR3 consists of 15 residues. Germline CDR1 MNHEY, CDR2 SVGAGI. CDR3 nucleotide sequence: TGTGCCAGCAGGACCCGGGGGGGAGCCTTCTACGAGCAGTACTTC. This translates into CASRTRGGAFYEQYF.

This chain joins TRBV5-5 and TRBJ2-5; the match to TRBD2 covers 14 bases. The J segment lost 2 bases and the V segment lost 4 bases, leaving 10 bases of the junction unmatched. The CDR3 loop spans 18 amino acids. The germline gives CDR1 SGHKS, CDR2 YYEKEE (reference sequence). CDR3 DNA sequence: TGTGCCAGCAGCCCCAGACTAGCGGGAGGGCCCGGTCAAGAGACCCAGTACTTC. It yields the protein CASSPRLAGGPGQETQYF.

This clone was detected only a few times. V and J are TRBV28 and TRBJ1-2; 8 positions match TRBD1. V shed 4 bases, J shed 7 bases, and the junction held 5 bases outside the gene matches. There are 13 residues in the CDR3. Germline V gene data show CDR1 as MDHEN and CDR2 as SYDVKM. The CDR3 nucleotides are TGTGCCAGCAGTTCACAGGGGGTGTTTGGCTACACCTTC. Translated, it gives CASSSQGVFGYTF.

The CDR3 DNA reads TGTGCCAGCAGTTACTCTTCGGGGCGAGATGAAAAACTGTTTTTT. Translating gives CASSYSSGRDEKLFF. V and J are TRBV6-5 and TRBJ1-4; tentative D call: TRBD1 (5 bases). This CDR3 is 15 amino acids long. Germline loops: CDR1 MNHEY, CDR2 SVGAGI. With 0 bases removed from V and 6 bases from J, the gap between germline ends came to 11 bases.

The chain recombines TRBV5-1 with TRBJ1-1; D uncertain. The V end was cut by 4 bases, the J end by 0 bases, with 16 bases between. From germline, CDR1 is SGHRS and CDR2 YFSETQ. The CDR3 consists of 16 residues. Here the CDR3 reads CASSPPDGVMNTEAFF. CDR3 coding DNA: TGCGCCAGCAGCCCCCCGGACGGGGTAATGAACACTGAAGCTTTCTTT.

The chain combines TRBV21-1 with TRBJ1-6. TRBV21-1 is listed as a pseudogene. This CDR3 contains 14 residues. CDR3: CASSRAPSNSPLHF. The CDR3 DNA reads TGTGCCAGCAGCAGAGCACCTTCTAATTCACCCCTCCACTTT.

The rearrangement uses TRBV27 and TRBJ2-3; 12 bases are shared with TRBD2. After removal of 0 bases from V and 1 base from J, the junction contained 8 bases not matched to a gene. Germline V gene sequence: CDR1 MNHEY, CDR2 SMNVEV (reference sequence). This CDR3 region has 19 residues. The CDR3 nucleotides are TGTGCCAGCAGTTTATCGACTAGCGGGAGTCGAGGGCGCACAGATACGCAGTATTTT. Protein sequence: CASSLSTSGSRGRTDTQYF.

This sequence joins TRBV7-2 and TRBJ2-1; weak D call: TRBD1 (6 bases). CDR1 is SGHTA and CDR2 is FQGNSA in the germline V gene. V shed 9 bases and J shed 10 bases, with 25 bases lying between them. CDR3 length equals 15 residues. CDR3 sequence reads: CASSEFGTSGREQFF. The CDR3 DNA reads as TGTGCCAGTTCCGAGTTTGGGACAAGCGGCCGGGAGCAGTTCTTC.

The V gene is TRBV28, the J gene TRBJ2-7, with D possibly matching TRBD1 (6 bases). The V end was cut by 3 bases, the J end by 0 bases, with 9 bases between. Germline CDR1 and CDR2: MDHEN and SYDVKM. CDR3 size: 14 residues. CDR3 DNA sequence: TGTGCCAGCAGTTTTACAGGGTTCTCCTACGAGCAGTACTTC. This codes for CASSFTGFSYEQYF. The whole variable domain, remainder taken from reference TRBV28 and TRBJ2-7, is DVKVTQSSRYLVKRTGEKVFLECVQDMDHENMFWYRQDPGLGLRLIYFSYDVKMKEKGDIPEGYSVSREKKERFSLILESASTNQTSMYLCASSFTGFSYEQYFGPGTRLTVT.

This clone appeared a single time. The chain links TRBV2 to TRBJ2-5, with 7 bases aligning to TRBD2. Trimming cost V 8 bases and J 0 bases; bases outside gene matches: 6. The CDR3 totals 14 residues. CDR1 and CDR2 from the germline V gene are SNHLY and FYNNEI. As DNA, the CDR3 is TGTGCCAGCCAGCTAGCGGACCACCAAGAGACCCAGTACTTC. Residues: CASQLADHQETQYF.

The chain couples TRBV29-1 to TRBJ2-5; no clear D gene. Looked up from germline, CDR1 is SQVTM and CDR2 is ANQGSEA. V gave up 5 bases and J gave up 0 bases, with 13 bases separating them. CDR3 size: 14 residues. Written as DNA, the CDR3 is TGCAGCGTTTCCGACCGTAGAGACCAAGAGACCCAGTACTTC. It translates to CSVSDRRDQETQYF.

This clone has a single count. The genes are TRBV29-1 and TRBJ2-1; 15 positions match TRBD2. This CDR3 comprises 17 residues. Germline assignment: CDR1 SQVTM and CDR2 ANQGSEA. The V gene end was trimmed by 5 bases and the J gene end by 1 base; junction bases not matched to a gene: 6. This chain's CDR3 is CSVSGTSGRRSYNEQFF. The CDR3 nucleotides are TGCAGCGTTTCCGGGACTAGCGGGAGGAGGTCCTACAATGAGCAGTTCTTC.

CDR3: CASSLTAQTGFAGNTIYF. The CDR3 coding sequence is TGTGCCAGCAGCTTAACCGCCCAAACAGGGTTCGCTGGAAACACCATATATTTT. This chain joins TRBV7-2 and TRBJ1-3, with a weak D call TRBD1 (6 bases). This CDR3 has 18 amino acids. Germline loops: CDR1 SGHTA, CDR2 FQGNSA. V was cut by 2 bases and J by 2 bases, with 19 bases left in between.

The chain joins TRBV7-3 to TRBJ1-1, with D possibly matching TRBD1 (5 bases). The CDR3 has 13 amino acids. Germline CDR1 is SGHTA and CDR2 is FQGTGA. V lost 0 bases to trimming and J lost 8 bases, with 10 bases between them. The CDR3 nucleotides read TGTGCCAGCAGCTTAACCAGAGACAGAGAAGCTTTCTTT. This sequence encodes CASSLTRDREAFF.

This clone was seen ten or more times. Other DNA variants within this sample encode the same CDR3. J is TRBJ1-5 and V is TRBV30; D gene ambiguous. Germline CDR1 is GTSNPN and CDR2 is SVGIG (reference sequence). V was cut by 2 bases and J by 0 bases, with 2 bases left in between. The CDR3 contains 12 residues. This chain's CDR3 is CAWSYSNQPQHF. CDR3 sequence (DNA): TGTGCCTGGAGTTATAGCAATCAGCCCCAGCATTTT. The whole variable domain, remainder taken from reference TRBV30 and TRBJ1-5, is SQTIHQWPATLVQPVGSPLSLECTVEGTSNPNLYWYRQAAGRGLQLLFYSVGIGQISSEVPQNLSASRPQDRQFILSSKKLLLSDSGFYLCAWSYSNQPQHFGDGTRLSIL.

The CDR3 DNA follows: TGTGCCAGCAGTCTCCCCGGGACAGGGGGTGGCTACACCTTC. Translation: CASSLPGTGGGYTF. The rearrangement uses TRBV28 and TRBJ1-2; 11 bases match TRBD1. The germline gives CDR1 MDHEN, CDR2 SYDVKM. The trim removed 5 bases at V and 7 bases at J, leaving 6 bases unmatched. The length of the CDR3 is 14 residues.

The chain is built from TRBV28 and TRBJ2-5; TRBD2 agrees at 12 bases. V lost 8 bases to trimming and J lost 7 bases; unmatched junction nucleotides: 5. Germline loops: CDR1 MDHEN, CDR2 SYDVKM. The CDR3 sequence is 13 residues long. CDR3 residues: CASLAGGFGTQYF. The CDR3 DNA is TGTGCCAGCCTAGCGGGAGGGTTCGGGACCCAGTACTTC.